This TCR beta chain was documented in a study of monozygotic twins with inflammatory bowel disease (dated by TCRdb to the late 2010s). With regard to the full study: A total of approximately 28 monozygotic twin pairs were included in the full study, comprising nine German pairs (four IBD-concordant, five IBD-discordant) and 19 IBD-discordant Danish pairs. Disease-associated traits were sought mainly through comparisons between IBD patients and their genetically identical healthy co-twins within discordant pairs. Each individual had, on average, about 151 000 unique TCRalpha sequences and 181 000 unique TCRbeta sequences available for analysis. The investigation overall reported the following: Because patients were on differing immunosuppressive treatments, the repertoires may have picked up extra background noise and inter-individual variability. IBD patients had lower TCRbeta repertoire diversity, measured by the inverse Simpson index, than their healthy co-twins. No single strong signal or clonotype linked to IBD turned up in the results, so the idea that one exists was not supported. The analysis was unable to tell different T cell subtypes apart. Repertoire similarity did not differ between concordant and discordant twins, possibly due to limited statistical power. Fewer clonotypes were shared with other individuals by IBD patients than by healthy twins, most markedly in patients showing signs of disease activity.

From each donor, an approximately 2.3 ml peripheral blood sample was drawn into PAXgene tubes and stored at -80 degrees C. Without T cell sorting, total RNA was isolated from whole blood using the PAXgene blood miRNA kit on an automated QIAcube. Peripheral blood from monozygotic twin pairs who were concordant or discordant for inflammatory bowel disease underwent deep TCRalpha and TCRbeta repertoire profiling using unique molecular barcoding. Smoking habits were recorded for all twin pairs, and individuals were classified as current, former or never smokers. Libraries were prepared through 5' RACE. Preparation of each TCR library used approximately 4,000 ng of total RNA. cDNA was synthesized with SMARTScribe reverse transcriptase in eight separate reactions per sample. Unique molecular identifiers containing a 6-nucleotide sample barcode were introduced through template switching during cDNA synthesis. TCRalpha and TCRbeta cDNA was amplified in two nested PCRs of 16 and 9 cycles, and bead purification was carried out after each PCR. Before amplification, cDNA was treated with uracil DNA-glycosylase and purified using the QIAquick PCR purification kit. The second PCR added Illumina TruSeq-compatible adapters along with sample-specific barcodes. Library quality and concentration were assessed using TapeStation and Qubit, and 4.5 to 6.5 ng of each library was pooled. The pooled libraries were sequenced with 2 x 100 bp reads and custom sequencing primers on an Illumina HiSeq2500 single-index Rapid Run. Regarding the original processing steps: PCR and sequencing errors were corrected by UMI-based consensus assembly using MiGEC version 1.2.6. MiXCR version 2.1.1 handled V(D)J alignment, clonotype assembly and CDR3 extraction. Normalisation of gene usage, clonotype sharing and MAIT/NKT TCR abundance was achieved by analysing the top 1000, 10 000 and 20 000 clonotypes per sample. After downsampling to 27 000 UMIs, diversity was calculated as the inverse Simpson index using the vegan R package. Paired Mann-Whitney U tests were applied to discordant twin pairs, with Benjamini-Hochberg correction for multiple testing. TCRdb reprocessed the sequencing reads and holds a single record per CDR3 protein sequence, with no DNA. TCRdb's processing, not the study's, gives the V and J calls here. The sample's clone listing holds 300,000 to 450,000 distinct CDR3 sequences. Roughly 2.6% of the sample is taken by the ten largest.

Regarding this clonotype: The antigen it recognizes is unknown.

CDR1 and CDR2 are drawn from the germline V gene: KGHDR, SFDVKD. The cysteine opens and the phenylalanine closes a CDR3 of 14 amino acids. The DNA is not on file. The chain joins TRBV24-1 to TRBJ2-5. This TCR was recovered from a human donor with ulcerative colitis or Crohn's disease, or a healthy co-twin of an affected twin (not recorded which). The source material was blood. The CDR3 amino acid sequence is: CATSDPRRQETQYF.